This entry concerns a single T cell receptor (beta chain). The data belong to a study of blood T cell repertoires in COVID-19. Study-level information: Samples came from the United States, Italy and Spain, spanning acute and convalescent COVID-19. From T cells, B-cell-depleted T cells, or PBMCs came the material, which was cDNA or gDNA.

Trimming removed 4 bases at V and 10 bases at J, with 11 bases between. Germline-derived CDR1 and CDR2 are SGHRS and YFSETQ. The CDR3 has 11 amino acids. TCRdb keeps only in-frame clones here, not all; method: immunoSEQ multiplex PCR. The sample includes approximately 350,000 clones, 80% to 90% of them seen just once. Specimen: PBMCs or T cells enriched from blood (not recorded which). The J gene is TRBJ1-1, the V gene TRBV5-1; D unresolved. This receptor was taken from a man aged 18 to 35 who had recovered from COVID-19. DNA for the CDR3: TGCGCCAGCAGCGGTGACATCGGAGCTTTCTTT. Translation: CASSGDIGAFF. The variable domain in full, completed from reference TRBV5-1 and TRBJ1-1, reads KAGVTQTPRYLIKTRGQQVTLSCSPISGHRSVSWYQQTPGQGLQFLFEYFSETQRNKGNFPGRFSGRQFSNSRSEMNVSTLELGDSALYLCASSGDIGAFFGQGTRLTVV.